What follows are 24 T cell receptor beta chains derived from one specimen sequenced in a study of OX40 agonist ivuxolimab in advanced cancers. Clones were read by immunoSEQ multiplex PCR, and TCRdb kept only the in-frame ones, dropping some. Of about 36,000 clones in the sample, around 73% were seen once. This material consisted of CD4+ or CD8+ T cells sorted from blood, taken in a trial of the OX40 agonist ivuxolimab. The receptor source for this set is an adult with an advanced solid tumor such as melanoma, head and neck, liver or kidney cancer.

The rearrangement joins TRBV10-1 to TRBJ2-2; possibly TRBD1 for D (6 bases). Germline V CDR1 and CDR2: WNHNN, SYGVQD (reference sequence). Trimming left V 5 bases short and J 1 base short, with 11 bases between. This CDR3 spans 15 amino acids. The CDR3 is CASSPLTGNTGELFF. The CDR3 DNA is TGCGCCAGCAGTCCCCTGACAGGGAACACCGGGGAGCTGTTTTTT.

The genes are TRBV14 and TRBJ2-5, with D perhaps matching TRBD2 (7 bases). The CDR3 is made up of 16 amino acids. V lost 0 bases, J lost 4 bases, and 15 bases lay in between. The germline CDR1 and CDR2 sequences are SGHDN and FVKESK. The CDR3 here is CASSQDAGAEGETQYF. The DNA for the CDR3 is TGTGCCAGCAGCCAAGACGCGGGGGCGGAGGGAGAGACCCAGTACTTC.

This clone was picked up a small number of times. The genes are TRBV10-3 and TRBJ1-2, with no clear D. Trimming removed 6 bases from V and 4 bases from J, with 9 bases in between. CDR1 and CDR2 (germline): ENHRY, SYGVKD. The CDR3 contains 12 residues. In DNA form, the CDR3 reads TGTGCCATCAGGAGGGAAGGCTATGGCTACACCTTC. Translated, it gives CAIRREGYGYTF.

The chain combines TRBV6-5 with TRBJ1-2; D ambiguous. Trimming shortened V by 7 bases and J by 3 bases, and 18 bases separated the two germline ends. Germline V gives CDR1 MNHEY, CDR2 SVGAGI. The CDR3 length is 15 residues. This CDR3 reads CASTSEGTAHYGYTF. Here the CDR3 DNA reads TGTGCCAGCACATCGGAGGGAACAGCCCACTATGGCTACACCTTC.

The chain combines TRBV19 with TRBJ1-5; TRBD1 aligns across 9 bases. Trimming removed 8 bases from V and 6 bases from J; junction bases left unmatched: 11. The germline V gene has CDR1 LNHDA and CDR2 SQIVND (reference sequence). The CDR3 covers 15 residues. CDR3 region: CASGYRGPQGQPQHF. The CDR3 DNA reads as TGTGCCAGTGGTTACAGGGGGCCGCAGGGTCAGCCCCAGCATTTT.

The chain employs TRBV7-9 and TRBJ2-7; 8 nucleotides align to TRBD1. Trimming at V came to 6 bases and at J to 1 base, leaving 5 bases not matched to a gene. The CDR3 is 14 residues long. The germline V gene encodes CDR1 SEHNR and CDR2 FQNEAQ (reference sequence). CDR3 DNA: TGTGCCAGCAGTCCCGGGACAGGTTCCTACGAGCAGTACTTC. It translates to CASSPGTGSYEQYF.

The chain has TRBV2 and TRBJ2-1; TRBD2 agrees at 12 bases. This CDR3 comprises 15 residues. CDR1 SNHLY and CDR2 FYNNEI come from the germline V gene. V gave up 3 bases and J gave up 8 bases; unmatched junction bases: 5. CDR3 sequence (DNA): TGTGCCAGCAGTGAGACGCTAGCGGGAGGGCATGAGCAGTTCTTC. This encodes CASSETLAGGHEQFF.

This rearrangement joins TRBV28 to TRBJ1-4; possibly TRBD1 for D (5 bases). CDR3 length: 12 amino acids. Per germline, CDR1 MDHEN and CDR2 SYDVKM. Trimming removed 10 bases from V and 6 bases from J, with 12 bases in between. The CDR3 is CATRQSHEKLFF. The CDR3, as DNA: TGTGCCACCCGACAGTCCCATGAAAAACTGTTTTTT.

The genes are TRBV28 and TRBJ1-2, with no clear D. The CDR3 loop spans 12 amino acids. The germline CDR1 and CDR2 sequences are MDHEN and SYDVKM. V was clipped by 2 bases and J by 6 bases, with 7 bases between them. The CDR3 protein is CASSLEGNGYTF. The DNA of the CDR3 is TGTGCCAGCAGTTTAGAAGGAAATGGCTACACCTTC.

V is TRBV12-5 and J is TRBJ2-2; possibly TRBD1 for D (6 bases). V lost 7 bases and J lost 5, with 14 bases in between. The CDR3 is made up of 14 amino acids. Germline lookup yields CDR1 LGHNT and CDR2 FRNRAP. CDR3 loop: CASAPQGFTGELFF. CDR3 DNA: TGTGCTAGTGCCCCCCAGGGGTTTACCGGGGAGCTGTTTTTT.

This rearrangement joins TRBV5-4 to TRBJ2-3, with D uncertain. This CDR3 is built from 15 residues. V was shortened by 1 base and J by 2 bases, with 11 bases between the two germline ends. The germline V gene encodes CDR1 SGHNT and CDR2 YYREEE (reference sequence). The CDR3 loop reads CASSLTVTSTDTQYF. The DNA of the CDR3 is TGTGCCAGCAGCTTGACCGTCACCTCCACAGATACGCAGTATTTT.

The genes are TRBV6-6 and TRBJ2-7; 11 bases are shared with TRBD2. The CDR3 sequence is 15 residues long. CDR1 is MNHNY, CDR2 SVGAGI, per germline (reference sequence). Losses at the gene ends were 5 bases for V and 2 bases for J; bases not matched to a gene: 5. CDR3 sequence: CASSPVSGGAYEQYF. As DNA, the CDR3 is TGTGCCAGCAGTCCAGTTAGCGGGGGGGCCTACGAGCAGTACTTC.

The V call is TRBV5-8, the J call TRBJ1-2; unclear D gene. The CDR3 runs 13 residues. Deletions cut 0 bases from V and 4 bases from J, with 7 bases between. Per the germline V gene, CDR1 is SGHTS and CDR2 is YDEGEE. As DNA, the CDR3 is TGTGCCAGCAGCTTGGGGCAGCCCTATGGCTACACCTTC. Its translation is CASSLGQPYGYTF.

Only a few counts were recorded for this clone. This chain connects TRBV19 to TRBJ2-2; D may be TRBD1 or TRBD2 (5 bases each). The CDR3 is 13 residues long. CDR1 is LNHDA and CDR2 is SQIVND in the germline V gene (reference sequence). Trimming pared 7 bases from V and 6 bases from J, leaving 12 bases between. DNA of the CDR3: TGTGCCAGTACCGCCGGGGCGGCCGGGGAGCTGTTTTTT. It specifies CASTAGAAGELFF.

The chain joins TRBV4-1 to TRBJ1-1; a possible D gene is TRBD1 (5 bases). The germline CDR1 and CDR2 sequences are MGHRA and YSYEKL. The CDR3 is 14 residues long. V was cut by 4 bases and J by 1 base, with 10 bases left in between. CDR3 region: CASSPGRTNTEAFF. The CDR3 DNA follows: TGCGCCAGCAGCCCGGGACGGACGAACACTGAAGCTTTCTTT.

The chain combines TRBV7-2 with TRBJ2-7; 8 nucleotides agree with TRBD2. The V gene's germline CDR1 is SGHTA and CDR2 FQGNSA. V lost 5 bases and J lost 0; bases outside the gene matches: 6. The CDR3 length is 15 residues. CDR3 amino acids: CASSLSSGYSYEQYF. CDR3 in DNA: TGTGCCAGCAGCCTGTCTAGCGGGTACTCCTACGAGCAGTACTTC. Looking up the rest from reference TRBV7-2 and TRBJ2-7 gives the full variable domain: GAGVSQSPSNKVTEKGKDVELRCDPISGHTALYWYRQSLGQGLEFLIYFQGNSAPDKSGLPSDRFSAERTGGSVSTLTIQRTQQEDSAVYLCASSLSSGYSYEQYFGPGTRLTVT.

The rearrangement joins TRBV10-2 to TRBJ2-7; 8 positions agree with TRBD1. CDR1 and CDR2 (germline): WSHSY, SAAADI. The length of the CDR3 is 13 residues. Trimming at V came to 7 bases and at J to 10 bases, leaving 12 bases not matched to a gene. The CDR3 sequence: CASKRTGREKQYF. The DNA of the CDR3 is TGCGCCAGCAAGAGGACAGGGCGGGAAAAACAGTACTTC.

CDR3 in DNA: TGTGCCAGCAGTTTGAGGGGGGCTAATGAAAAACTGTTTTTT. It specifies CASSLRGANEKLFF. The chain links TRBV28 to TRBJ1-4; D possibly corresponds to TRBD1 (6 bases). This CDR3 is built from 14 residues. Germline assignment: CDR1 MDHEN and CDR2 SYDVKM. V was pared by 3 bases and J by 3 bases, with 8 bases between.

This clone has a handful of counts. The rearrangement joins TRBV5-4 to TRBJ2-1, with D unresolved. Germline assignment: CDR1 SGHNT and CDR2 YYREEE (reference sequence). Trimming removed 7 bases at V and 0 bases at J, with 11 bases between. The CDR3 length is 14 residues. Written as DNA, the CDR3 is TGTGCCAGCCCCCAACTCAGCTCCTACAATGAGCAGTTCTTC. The encoded protein is CASPQLSSYNEQFF.

Regarding this clone: At one boundary the junction diverges from the germline segment, which might be a read error. The rearrangement links TRBV28 to TRBJ1-1; D ambiguous. This CDR3 is built from 12 residues. The germline CDR1 and CDR2 sequences are MDHEN and SYDVKM. CDR3 sequence: CASQPRAPEAFF. DNA for the CDR3: TGTGCCAGCCAACCCCGGGCTCCTGAGGCTTTCTTT.

The V call is TRBV7-8, the J call TRBJ2-1; 9 nucleotides line up with TRBD2. Trimming cost V 6 bases and J 12 bases; bases outside gene matches: 6. The CDR3 loop spans 12 amino acids. Germline V gene sequence: CDR1 SGHVS, CDR2 FQNEAQ. In DNA, the CDR3 is TGTGCCAGCAGTTCCCTACTAGCGGGGCAGTTCTTC. It encodes CASSSLLAGQFF.

The chain has TRBV11-2 and TRBJ2-7; TRBD1 aligns across 11 bases. The germline gives CDR1 SGHAT, CDR2 FQNNGV. V gave up 0 bases and J gave up 5 bases; unmatched junction bases: 3. CDR3 length: 15 amino acids. The CDR3 DNA is TGTGCCAGCAGCTTAGAAAGGACAGGGGGCCACGAGCAGTACTTC. Protein product: CASSLERTGGHEQYF.

V and J are TRBV5-4 and TRBJ2-2; no reliable D call. This CDR3 contains 16 residues. Deletions cut 3 bases from V and 2 bases from J, with 14 bases between. Germline-derived CDR1 and CDR2 are SGHNT and YYREEE (reference sequence). This CDR3 reads CASSYLLGSNTGELFF. Here the CDR3 DNA reads TGTGCCAGCAGCTACCTGTTGGGTAGTAACACCGGGGAGCTGTTTTTT.

This clone was found a few times. The chain employs TRBV19 and TRBJ2-7; 8 bases align to TRBD1. After removal of 3 bases from V and 4 bases from J, the junction contained 5 bases not matched to a gene. Germline V gene data show CDR1 as LNHDA and CDR2 as SQIVND (reference sequence). The CDR3 contains 14 residues. CDR3 region: CASSIGQGAYEQYF. Here the CDR3 DNA reads TGTGCCAGTAGTATTGGCCAGGGGGCGTACGAGCAGTACTTC.